This T cell receptor beta chain originates from a study of CD8 T cells in Susac syndrome. The RNA input was roughly 0.45 to 1 ug, and it was reverse transcribed with random hexamers. Via MiXCR, TCRdb re-called the immunoSEQ multiplex PCR reads, giving one row per CDR3 protein. The sample shows tens of thousands of distinct CDR3 sequences, around 96% of them seen only once. This TCR came from a human donor with Susac syndrome. The sample comprised CD8+ T cells from PBMCs.

CDR3 DNA: TGCGCCAGCAGTCAATCATGCGCGCAGGGGGGCTCCTACGAGCAGTACTTC. Its protein is CASSQSCAQGGSYEQYF. The chain employs TRBV23-1 and TRBJ2-7, with a tentative D call TRBD1 (7 bases). TRBV23-1 is an ORF, with its function uncertain. The CDR3 has 17 amino acids. V shed 0 bases and J shed 0 bases, with 15 bases lying between them.